This passage covers 6 T cell receptor beta chains from one sample sequenced in a study of blood T cell repertoires in COVID-19. This table comes from immunoSEQ multiplex PCR, and its TCRdb copy is limited to in-frame clones, with some not included. The sample has 70,000 to 75,000 clones, 79% seen once; the top ten hold around 27%. Sample: peripheral blood. Receptors were obtained from a man aged 60 to 69 with active or convalescent COVID-19.

This clone was counted a few times. CDR3 protein: CASSRADRGGYGYTF. The CDR3 DNA reads TGTGCCAGCAGCCGGGCCGACAGGGGCGGCTATGGCTACACCTTC. J is TRBJ1-2 and V is TRBV5-4, with TRBD1 matching 8 bases. The J segment lost 4 bases and the V segment lost 4 bases, leaving 9 bases of the junction unmatched. CDR1 and CDR2 from the germline V gene are SGHNT and YYREEE (reference sequence). There are 15 residues in the CDR3.

This clone appeared a single time. V usage is TRBV4-3 and J usage is TRBJ1-4; possible D gene TRBD1, 5 bases. The V gene lost 0 bases and the J gene lost 7 bases, with 6 bases spanning the gap. The CDR3 loop spans 13 amino acids. CDR1 is LGHNA and CDR2 is YSLEER in the germline V gene. The CDR3 sequence is CASSQDRGEKLFF. Written as DNA, the CDR3 is TGCGCCAGCAGCCAAGATAGGGGTGAAAAACTGTTTTTT.

The chain recombines TRBV5-1 with TRBJ2-1; 13 bases fit TRBD2. Germline CDR1 and CDR2: SGHRS and YFSETQ. V was clipped by 1 base and J by 10 bases; unmatched bases: 5. The CDR3 consists of 15 residues. CDR3 region: CASSLTSGGAREQFF. CDR3 DNA sequence: TGCGCCAGCAGCTTGACTAGCGGGGGGGCCAGGGAGCAGTTCTTC. Full variable domain (remainder filled in from reference TRBV5-1 and TRBJ2-1): KAGVTQTPRYLIKTRGQQVTLSCSPISGHRSVSWYQQTPGQGLQFLFEYFSETQRNKGNFPGRFSGRQFSNSRSEMNVSTLELGDSALYLCASSLTSGGAREQFFGPGTRLTVL.

This clone was detected once. The chain is built from TRBV6-1 and TRBJ2-5; 7 positions agree with TRBD2. CDR3 size: 14 residues. V trimming: 0 bases; J trimming: 4 bases; junction bases outside the gene matches: 2. Germline values: CDR1 MNHNS, CDR2 SASEGT. CDR3: CASSEAGGGETQYF. CDR3 coding DNA: TGTGCCAGCAGTGAAGCGGGGGGGGGAGAGACCCAGTACTTC.

This clone is medium-sized. The chain combines TRBV30 with TRBJ1-6; tentatively, D is TRBD1 (6 bases). The CDR3 contains 13 residues. Germline V gene sequence: CDR1 GTSNPN, CDR2 SVGIG (reference sequence). V lost 2 bases and J lost 5, with 7 bases in between. DNA of the CDR3: TGTGCCTGGAGTTACAGGGATAATTCACCCCTCCACTTT. Its protein is CAWSYRDNSPLHF.

This rearrangement joins TRBV7-9 to TRBJ1-6; 11 bases are shared with TRBD1. From germline, CDR1 is SEHNR and CDR2 FQNEAQ (reference sequence). The ends lost 0 bases at V and 13 bases at J; junction bases unmatched: 2. This CDR3 is built from 14 residues. DNA of the CDR3: TGTGCCAGCAGCTTAGCGGGACAGGGGGTCCCCCTCCACTTT. Protein product: CASSLAGQGVPLHF. The entire variable domain, with the rest obtained from reference TRBV7-9 and TRBJ1-6, is as follows: DTGVSQNPRHKITKRGQNVTFRCDPISEHNRLYWYRQTLGQGPEFLTYFQNEAQLEKSRLLSDRFSAERPKGSFSTLEIQRTEQGDSAMYLCASSLAGQGVPLHFGNGTRLTVT.